One and the same sample provided the 17 T cell receptor beta chains below, sequenced in a study of post-analysis software for immune sequencing data. Study-wide results and caveats: TRBV5-6, TRBV5-1 and TRBV20-1 belonged to a set of about five TRBV segments that were more frequent in patients than controls.

No antigens are known for them. Carried by the TCR beta cDNA libraries were unique molecular identifiers. TCRdb independently ran MiXCR on the PCR reads; one entry per CDR3 protein. The sample shows some 690,000 distinct CDR3 sequences, about 32% of them seen only once. The sequenced sample was blood. These receptors all come from a girl under 18 with multiple sclerosis.

A few counts support this clonotype. This chain connects TRBV7-2 to TRBJ2-7; the match to TRBD2 covers 13 bases. The junction had 5 bases not matched to a gene; V was cut back by 1 base and J by 2 bases. The CDR3 is 17 residues long. The germline gives CDR1 SGHTA, CDR2 FQGNSA. The CDR3 loop is CASSLGTSGSFAYEQYF. The CDR3 DNA follows: TGTGCCAGCAGCTTAGGGACTAGCGGGAGTTTCGCCTACGAGCAGTACTTC.

The chain uses TRBV28 and TRBJ2-7; no definite D call. Germline V lookup: CDR1 MDHEN, CDR2 SYDVKM. V gave up 4 bases and J gave up 7 bases, with 29 bases separating them. This CDR3 comprises 18 residues. The CDR3 DNA reads TGTGCCAGCAGTTCCACCACTGGGTCGGCCCACGGTTTATGGGAGCAGTACTTC. This encodes CASSSTTGSAHGLWEQYF. Drawing the rest from reference TRBV28 and TRBJ2-7, the complete variable domain is DVKVTQSSRYLVKRTGEKVFLECVQDMDHENMFWYRQDPGLGLRLIYFSYDVKMKEKGDIPEGYSVSREKKERFSLILESASTNQTSMYLCASSSTTGSAHGLWEQYFGPGTRLTVT.

This clonotype was counted between two and nine times. The rearrangement joins TRBV20-1 to TRBJ2-3; D not resolved. Germline V gene lookup returns CDR1 DFQATT and CDR2 SNEGSKA (reference sequence). The ends were cut back, 3 bases at V and 0 bases at J, with 10 bases in the middle. This CDR3 is 14 amino acids long. CDR3 DNA sequence: TGCAGTGCTAGGTCAGCGACTAGCACAGATACGCAGTATTTT. This sequence encodes CSARSATSTDTQYF.

This clonotype has ten or more counts. The CDR3 sequence: CSVDAGVETQYF. CDR3 coding DNA: TGCAGCGTTGACGCAGGTGTGGAGACCCAGTACTTC. The chain is built from TRBV29-1 and TRBJ2-5; D is ambiguous. The CDR3 extends over 12 amino acids. Germline CDR1 is SQVTM and CDR2 is ANQGSEA. Trimming removed 3 bases at V and 5 bases at J, with 10 bases between. Variable domain in full (rest from reference TRBV29-1 and TRBJ2-5): SAVISQKPSRDICQRGTSLTIQCQVDSQVTMMFWYRQQPGQSLTLIATANQGSEATYESGFVIDKFPISRPNLTFSTLTVSNMSPEDSSIYLCSVDAGVETQYFGPGTRLLVL.

The rearrangement joins TRBV20-1 to TRBJ2-5; the D gene is possibly TRBD2 (7 bases). Germline V gives CDR1 DFQATT, CDR2 SNEGSKA (reference sequence). The CDR3 is 14 amino acids. Trimming took off 0 bases at V and 5 bases at J, with 13 bases between the two ends. The CDR3 bases are TGCAGTGCTAGAGAACCAGGGAGGGGGGAGACCCAGTACTTC. The encoded protein is CSAREPGRGETQYF.

The chain is built from TRBV12-3 or TRBV12-4 and TRBJ1-5; no definite D call. The CDR3 sequence is 13 residues long. The germline V and J ends were trimmed by 4 bases and 9 bases, with 13 bases remaining between them. The CDR3, as DNA: TGTGCCAGCAGTTACGTTCGCCTTGGGCCCCAGCATTTT. Its translation is CASSYVRLGPQHF.

This clonotype was seen more than once but under ten times. This rearrangement joins TRBV15 to TRBJ2-4, with 7 bases identical to TRBD1. The CDR3 totals 14 residues. Looked up from germline, CDR1 is LNHNV and CDR2 is YYDKDF (reference sequence). The V segment lost 3 bases and the J segment 8 bases; nucleotides outside the gene matches: 7. The CDR3 nucleotides read TGTGCCACCAGCAGGATGACAGGGCTCGACATTCAGTACTTC. As protein: CATSRMTGLDIQYF.

This chain joins TRBV11-2 and TRBJ2-1; 9 bases agree with TRBD1. CDR3 length equals 15 residues. Unmatched junction bases numbered 8, after V lost 4 bases and J lost 7 bases. Germline loops: CDR1 SGHAT, CDR2 FQNNGV. DNA for the CDR3: TGTGCCAGCAGCTCCGGACAGGGGATGGTAAATGAGCAGTTCTTC. Protein: CASSSGQGMVNEQFF.

The rearrangement links TRBV19 to TRBJ1-5; a weak D match, TRBD1 (5 bases). Germline V CDR1 and CDR2: LNHDA, SQIVND (reference sequence). The CDR3 consists of 13 residues. The ends were cut back, 9 bases at V and 4 bases at J, with 13 bases in the middle. The CDR3 region is CASRWGGNQPQHF. The CDR3 coding sequence is TGTGCCAGCCGGTGGGGGGGGAATCAGCCCCAGCATTTT.

This clonotype has only a few counts. The rearrangement links TRBV20-1 to TRBJ1-2, with TRBD1 matching over 10 bases. CDR1 is DFQATT, CDR2 SNEGSKA, per germline (reference sequence). After removal of 6 bases from V and 8 bases from J, the junction contained 9 bases not matched to a gene. This CDR3 is 13 amino acids long. The DNA of the CDR3 is TGCAGTGCCCGGACAGGGGGTTTGGAGGGCTACACCTTC. Residues: CSARTGGLEGYTF.

This clonotype has a handful of counts. The DNA of the CDR3 is TGTGCCAGCAGCGGGCGGGACAGGCACGAGGGGGATACGCAGTATTTT. As protein: CASSGRDRHEGDTQYF. V and J are TRBV11-2 and TRBJ2-3; TRBD1 matches at 8 bases. V trimming: 5 bases; J trimming: 6 bases; junction bases outside the gene matches: 13. Germline CDR1 reads SGHAT; CDR2 reads FQNNGV. This CDR3 has 16 residues.

In its sample, this clonotype was seen a few times. This sequence joins TRBV4-3 and TRBJ1-5; D not certain. The CDR3 is 13 residues long. Germline assignment: CDR1 LGHNA and CDR2 YSLEER. V was cut by 2 bases and J by 7 bases, with 9 bases left in between. CDR3 bases: TGCGCCAGCAGCCAACATTATGGGCAGCCCCAGCATTTT. Its protein is CASSQHYGQPQHF.

Regarding this clonotype: A much more abundant neighbour one base away suggests this may be a read error. V is TRBV7-2 and J is TRBJ2-7; D might be TRBD2 (6 bases). The CDR3 length is 15 residues. The germline CDR1 and CDR2 sequences are SGHTA and FQGNSA. Written as DNA, the CDR3 is TGTGCCGGCAGTCTAGCGACCTACTCCTCCTACGAGCAGTACTTC. Translated, it gives CAGSLATYSSYEQYF.

The J gene is TRBJ2-5, the V gene TRBV29-1; TRBD1 matches at 8 bases. CDR3 length: 14 residues. Germline V lookup: CDR1 SQVTM, CDR2 ANQGSEA. V lost 4 bases, J lost 11 bases, and 15 bases stayed unmatched. CDR3 protein: CSVGGQGAYNEQYF. The CDR3, as DNA: TGCAGCGTTGGAGGGCAGGGGGCGTACAATGAGCAGTACTTC.

This clonotype was observed a few times. The chain combines TRBV10-3 with TRBJ1-2, with D unresolved. The germline V gene encodes CDR1 ENHRY and CDR2 SYGVKD. The germline V and J ends were trimmed by 0 bases and 3 bases, with 11 bases remaining between them. The CDR3 spans 15 residues. The CDR3 spells CAISESVLKDYGYTF. CDR3 in DNA: TGTGCCATCAGTGAGTCCGTGTTAAAGGACTATGGCTACACCTTC.

This clonotype was seen a handful of times. The genes are TRBV10-3 and TRBJ1-4, with 10 bases matching TRBD1. Germline assignment: CDR1 ENHRY and CDR2 SYGVKD. V shed 11 bases and J 15 bases; nucleotides not matched to a gene: 9. The CDR3 is 11 amino acids. The CDR3 is CASSPGTGVFF. CDR3 nucleotides: TGTGCCTCCTCACCCGGGACAGGGGTGTTTTTT.

This clonotype was observed a handful of times. V is TRBV7-8 and J is TRBJ2-1, with 10 bases lining up with TRBD2. Germline assignment: CDR1 SGHVS and CDR2 FQNEAQ. The length of the CDR3 is 16 residues. With V trimmed by 1 base and J by 7 bases, 7 bases remained unmatched. The DNA for the CDR3 is TGTGCCAGCAGCTTAGAAAGCGGGAGGGCCACGAATGAGCAGTTCTTC. Amino acids: CASSLESGRATNEQFF.